A selection of T cell receptor beta chains follows, all from one sample in a study of shared clonotypes between healthy human individuals. The assay was immunoSEQ multiplex PCR, and TCRdb's table has in-frame clones only and misses some. The sample has over a million clones, 78% seen once. Sequencing input: memory CD4+ T cells from PBMCs. The receptors were sampled from a man aged 18 to 29 in good health. Some clones in this sample may be carry-over from other donors' samples. Both conserved end residues are part of each CDR3.

TRBV19	TRBJ1-2	CASSVTGGGYGYTF
TRBV6-1	TRBJ2-7	CASSEALVGSSYEQYF
TRBV4-3	TRBJ2-3	CASSQASGRATPQYF
TRBV19	TRBJ1-1	CASSIVVNTEAFF
TRBV5-1	TRBJ2-5	CASSGNQETQYF
TRBV5-1	TRBJ2-7	CASSGGHGGYEQYF
TRBV6-6	TRBJ2-3	CASSYANGANTDTQYF
TRBV7-6	TRBJ2-5	CASSSVPTETQYF
TRBV2	TRBJ2-3	CASSFAGGSTDTQYF
TRBV4-3	TRBJ2-1	CASSQDVGLADNEQFF
TRBV7-8	TRBJ1-5	CASSLALSGIPHQPQHF
TRBV15	TRBJ1-1	CATSKRGGTEAFF
TRBV7-2	TRBJ2-3	CASSSSTDTQYF
TRBV11-3	TRBJ2-3	CASSSRGVYRSTDTQYF
TRBV27	TRBJ2-1	CASSPRDWGDGTSGRNEQFF
TRBV9	TRBJ2-3	CASSPRQGGALDTQYF
TRBV10-3	TRBJ1-5	CASSDWPENQPQHF
TRBV28	TRBJ1-2	CASSLGISYTF
TRBV4-1	TRBJ1-5	CASSQVGGRDQPQHF
TRBV18	TRBJ2-7	CASSDSSGNYEQYF
TRBV6-1	TRBJ1-2	CASNTGKGYGYTF
TRBV7-2	TRBJ2-1	CASSFRAGLPDNEQFF
TRBV6-1	TRBJ2-7	CASSDPYEQYF
TRBV27	TRBJ1-1	CASSLGQGRGYTEAFF
TRBV10-3	TRBJ2-3	CAISGSTSSTDTQYF
TRBV9	TRBJ2-7	CASSRTSGSPLGEQYF
TRBV11-2	TRBJ2-7	CASTGATRRGIRYEQYF
TRBV28	TRBJ1-2	CASSLGQGFYGYTF
TRBV7-3	TRBJ1-4	CASHRGLFF